This entry lists 29 T cell receptor beta chains sequenced from one sample in a study of T cell responses to AZD1222 COVID-19 vaccine. Clones were read by immunoSEQ multiplex PCR, and TCRdb kept only the in-frame ones, dropping some. The sample lists about 78,000 clones, roughly 90% seen once, with 5% in the top ten. Sequenced here: peripheral blood, sampled on day 0 of MenACWY control vaccination. These receptor sequences come from an adult in good health.

The chain couples TRBV27 to TRBJ1-1, with a tentative D call TRBD1 (5 bases). Trimming removed 3 bases from V and 0 bases from J, with 8 bases in between. Germline V gene lookup returns CDR1 MNHEY and CDR2 SMNVEV (reference sequence). CDR3 length: 14 residues. The CDR3 DNA reads as TGTGCCAGCAGTTTGAGGGGCCTGAACACTGAAGCTTTCTTT. Translation gives CASSLRGLNTEAFF.

The rearrangement joins TRBV6-1 to TRBJ2-7; D unclear. The germline gives CDR1 MNHNS, CDR2 SASEGT. This CDR3 comprises 14 residues. V was pared by 1 base and J by 1 base, with 8 bases between. In DNA form, the CDR3 reads TGTGCCAGCAGTGAAGACGTTTGGTCCTACGAGCAGTACTTC. Amino acid sequence: CASSEDVWSYEQYF.

The chain combines TRBV4-1 with TRBJ1-5, with no clear D. Germline V lookup: CDR1 MGHRA, CDR2 YSYEKL. CDR3 length equals 15 residues. The ends were cut back, 0 bases at V and 7 bases at J, with 13 bases in the middle. The CDR3 region has the DNA TGCGCCAGCAGCCAAGATGAGCGGGTAGGACAGCCCCAGCATTTT. This codes for CASSQDERVGQPQHF.

The rearrangement joins TRBV7-2 to TRBJ1-2; TRBD1 aligns across 9 bases. Germline CDR1 reads SGHTA; CDR2 reads FQGNSA. The CDR3 extends over 16 amino acids. Unmatched junction bases numbered 9, after V lost 1 base and J lost 6 bases. The CDR3: CASSLEAWTGDNGYTF. CDR3 coding DNA: TGTGCCAGCAGCTTAGAGGCGTGGACAGGGGATAATGGCTACACCTTC. The full variable domain, in which reference TRBV7-2 and TRBJ1-2 provide the parts outside the CDR3, is GAGVSQSPSNKVTEKGKDVELRCDPISGHTALYWYRQSLGQGLEFLIYFQGNSAPDKSGLPSDRFSAERTGGSVSTLTIQRTQQEDSAVYLCASSLEAWTGDNGYTFGSGTRLTVV.

The chain has TRBV5-1 and TRBJ1-4, with D uncertain. Germline V gene lookup returns CDR1 SGHRS and CDR2 YFSETQ. The CDR3 has 15 amino acids. Trimming stripped 0 bases from V and 0 bases from J, with 6 bases between. The CDR3 nucleotides are TGCGCCAGCAGCTTGGGGGGATCAACTAATGAAAAACTGTTTTTT. It translates to CASSLGGSTNEKLFF.

This clone occurred once. This chain links TRBV30 with TRBJ1-2; weak D call: TRBD1 (6 bases). The germline V gene has CDR1 GTSNPN and CDR2 SVGIG (reference sequence). V was shortened by 4 bases and J by 4 bases, with 19 bases between the two germline ends. The CDR3 has 15 amino acids. The CDR3 region has the DNA TGTGCCTGGATAGGCACAGGGAGACTCGGCTATGGCTACACCTTC. It encodes CAWIGTGRLGYGYTF.

This clone showed up just once. The chain couples TRBV19 to TRBJ1-2; D is possibly TRBD1 (6 bases). The ends were cut back, 8 bases at V and 3 bases at J, with 19 bases in the middle. Germline V CDR1 and CDR2: LNHDA, SQIVND (reference sequence). CDR3 length: 15 residues. The CDR3 DNA reads as TGTGCCAGTTCCTGGGGGGGCAGCGGAGACTATGGCTACACCTTC. Amino acid sequence: CASSWGGSGDYGYTF.

The rearrangement uses TRBV7-9 and TRBJ2-5; maybe TRBD2 (5 bases). This CDR3 spans 17 amino acids. V was cut by 2 bases and J by 0 bases, with 16 bases left in between. The germline V gene has CDR1 SEHNR and CDR2 FQNEAQ (reference sequence). The CDR3 nucleotides read TGTGCCAGCAGCTTACCTGGGTTCGGGAAGGACCAAGAGACCCAGTACTTC. The encoded protein is CASSLPGFGKDQETQYF.

The CDR3 spells CAWSLVRGRNEQYF. CDR3 coding DNA: TGTGCCTGGAGTTTAGTAAGGGGAAGGAACGAGCAGTACTTC. V and J are TRBV30 and TRBJ2-7, with D possibly matching TRBD1 (5 bases). The germline V gene encodes CDR1 GTSNPN and CDR2 SVGIG (reference sequence). The CDR3 has 14 amino acids. Trimming stripped 2 bases from V and 5 bases from J, with 16 bases between.

For the CDR3, the DNA is TGTGCCTGGAGTGTACGCACCCTCGAGGGCTACACCTTC. It specifies CAWSVRTLEGYTF. This sequence joins TRBV30 and TRBJ1-2; D is ambiguous. Germline V gene lookup returns CDR1 GTSNPN and CDR2 SVGIG (reference sequence). Trimming left V 0 bases short and J 8 bases short, with 13 bases between. The CDR3 has 13 amino acids.

V usage is TRBV9 and J usage is TRBJ2-5, with a weak D call TRBD2 (5 bases). The CDR3 is made up of 14 amino acids. Germline V lookup: CDR1 SGDLS, CDR2 YYNGEE. Trimming took 7 bases from V and 9 from J, leaving 22 bases between them. The CDR3 nucleotides are TGTGCCAGCCCCCGGACTCCCCACTGGCCGGCCCAGTACTTC. The encoded protein is CASPRTPHWPAQYF.

This chain links TRBV24-1 with TRBJ2-7, with D possibly called TRBD1 or TRBD2 (5 bases each). The germline CDR1 and CDR2 sequences are KGHDR and SFDVKD. The CDR3 is 15 residues long. V was clipped by 3 bases and J by 0 bases, with 11 bases between them. The CDR3 sequence: CATSDRQGPSYEQYF. CDR3 bases: TGTGCCACCAGTGATAGGCAGGGACCCTCCTACGAGCAGTACTTC.

The genes are TRBV7-9 and TRBJ2-5, with D unresolved. V dropped 7 bases and J dropped 3 bases, with 9 bases sitting between them. The CDR3 has 12 residues. Germline values: CDR1 SEHNR, CDR2 FQNEAQ (reference sequence). The CDR3 DNA reads TGTGCCAGCAAAAAATTCGAAGAGACCCAGTACTTC. Residues: CASKKFEETQYF.

The chain couples TRBV6-1 to TRBJ1-4; tentative D call: TRBD1 (5 bases). This CDR3 has 13 residues. Deletions cut 2 bases from V and 8 bases from J, with 9 bases between. Per the germline V gene, CDR1 is MNHNS and CDR2 is SASEGT. The CDR3 nucleotides read TGTGCCAGCAGTGAAAAGAGGGACGAAAAACTGTTTTTT. Its translation: CASSEKRDEKLFF.

This clone has only a few counts. The chain uses TRBV30 and TRBJ1-1, with TRBD1 identical over 7 bases. This CDR3 spans 12 amino acids. With 1 base clipped from V and 11 bases from J, the junction kept 7 bases outside the gene matches. Germline lookup yields CDR1 GTSNPN and CDR2 SVGIG (reference sequence). CDR3 nucleotide sequence: TGTGCCTGGAGTGGGGACAGACCTGCCGCTTTCTTT. This codes for CAWSGDRPAAFF.

The J gene is TRBJ2-2, the V gene TRBV18, with a weak D call TRBD1 (5 bases). The germline CDR1 and CDR2 sequences are KGHSH and LQKENI. The CDR3 is made up of 16 amino acids. The V end was cut by 0 bases, the J end by 5 bases, with 13 bases between. CDR3: CASSPPAGPGTGELFF. In DNA, the CDR3 is TGTGCCAGCTCACCACCGGCAGGCCCAGGGACCGGGGAGCTGTTTTTT.

The rearrangement joins TRBV6-5 to TRBJ2-7; the D gene is possibly TRBD1 (8 bases). V gave up 6 bases and J gave up 0 bases, with 15 bases separating them. This CDR3 is built from 15 residues. CDR1 and CDR2 from the germline V gene are MNHEY and SVGAGI. The CDR3 is CASSLQGGSSYEQYF. CDR3 in DNA: TGTGCCAGCAGCTTACAGGGGGGGAGCTCCTACGAGCAGTACTTC.

This chain joins TRBV11-2 and TRBJ1-5, with D unclear. CDR1 SGHAT and CDR2 FQNNGV come from the germline V gene. V shed 5 bases and J shed 7 bases, with 12 bases lying between them. This CDR3 has 13 residues. CDR3 in amino acids: CASSQHPGQPQHF. The CDR3 DNA sequence: TGTGCCAGCAGCCAGCACCCGGGCCAGCCCCAGCATTTT.

The chain uses TRBV6-6 and TRBJ2-5; TRBD1 matches at 10 bases. V trimming: 5 bases; J trimming: 4 bases; junction bases outside the gene matches: 4. Germline V gives CDR1 MNHNY, CDR2 SVGAGI (reference sequence). The CDR3 contains 14 residues. The CDR3 DNA sequence: TGTGCCAGCAGTACCGGACAGGGGGTAGAGACCCAGTACTTC. Amino acids: CASSTGQGVETQYF.

The chain has TRBV5-4 and TRBJ2-5; D call uncertain. Trimming stripped 6 bases from V and 11 bases from J, with 14 bases between. This CDR3 has 11 residues. Germline CDR1 SGHNT, CDR2 YYREEE (reference sequence). The CDR3 sequence: CASNSPSGQYF. DNA for the CDR3: TGTGCCAGCAACTCTCCAAGTGGGCAGTACTTC.

The chain uses TRBV7-2 and TRBJ1-3; TRBD1 might be the D (6 bases). Trimming shortened V by 5 bases and J by 5 bases, and 16 bases separated the two germline ends. This CDR3 has 15 amino acids. The germline gives CDR1 SGHTA, CDR2 FQGNSA. CDR3 coding DNA: TGTGCCAGCAGCCCTCAACAGGGTAGTCGAAACACCATATATTTT. As protein: CASSPQQGSRNTIYF.

The rearrangement joins TRBV11-1 to TRBJ1-2; D is uncertain. CDR3 length: 12 residues. V gave up 5 bases and J gave up 2 bases, with 6 bases separating them. Germline lookup yields CDR1 SGHAT and CDR2 FQDESV (reference sequence). As DNA, the CDR3 is TGTGCCAGCAGCAGCGGAAACTATGGCTACACCTTC. It translates to CASSSGNYGYTF.

The V call is TRBV20-1, the J call TRBJ1-5, with no clear D. The length of the CDR3 is 10 residues. The germline CDR1 and CDR2 sequences are DFQATT and SNEGSKA (reference sequence). Deletions cut 2 bases from V and 13 bases from J, with 9 bases between. Here the CDR3 DNA reads TGCAGTGCTAGATGGGAGGGTCAGCATTTT. Translated: CSARWEGQHF.

The rearrangement uses TRBV9 and TRBJ1-3; no definite D call. V was pared by 2 bases and J by 0 bases, with 9 bases between. The germline V gene encodes CDR1 SGDLS and CDR2 YYNGEE. This CDR3 contains 15 residues. The CDR3 nucleotides are TGTGCCAGCAGCGTCGAACCAGGCTCTGGAAACACCATATATTTT. It is translated as CASSVEPGSGNTIYF.

The CDR3: CASSPNLGNQPQHF. CDR3 coding DNA: TGTGCCAGCAGCCCCAACTTGGGCAATCAGCCCCAGCATTTT. The chain recombines TRBV7-2 with TRBJ1-5; D is unresolved. Germline loops: CDR1 SGHTA, CDR2 FQGNSA. The V end lost 5 bases, the J end lost 2 bases, and 10 bases lay between the germline ends. This CDR3 comprises 14 residues. The full variable domain, in which reference TRBV7-2 and TRBJ1-5 provide the parts outside the CDR3, is GAGVSQSPSNKVTEKGKDVELRCDPISGHTALYWYRQSLGQGLEFLIYFQGNSAPDKSGLPSDRFSAERTGGSVSTLTIQRTQQEDSAVYLCASSPNLGNQPQHFGDGTRLSIL.

The chain combines TRBV6-5 with TRBJ1-1; 8 bases map to TRBD1. This CDR3 spans 15 amino acids. Germline V gives CDR1 MNHEY, CDR2 SVGAGI. Trimming removed 6 bases from V and 1 base from J; junction bases left unmatched: 7. The CDR3 region is CASRTRTGRNTEAFF. CDR3 nucleotides: TGTGCCAGCAGAACTCGGACAGGGAGGAACACTGAAGCTTTCTTT.

The rearrangement joins TRBV28 to TRBJ2-1, with D perhaps matching TRBD1 (6 bases). Germline lookup yields CDR1 MDHEN and CDR2 SYDVKM. This CDR3 region has 14 residues. With 5 bases removed from V and 3 bases from J, the gap between germline ends came to 11 bases. CDR3 coding DNA: TGTGCCAGCAGTGTACAGGGAATCTACAATGAGCAGTTCTTC. Translated: CASSVQGIYNEQFF.

The chain combines TRBV7-3 with TRBJ2-7; D may be TRBD1 (5 bases). Germline V gives CDR1 SGHTA, CDR2 FQGTGA. The length of the CDR3 is 15 residues. Trimming removed 1 base from V and 1 base from J, with 11 bases in between. CDR3: CASSLIGQGSYEQYF. In DNA, the CDR3 is TGTGCCAGCAGCTTAATAGGGCAGGGTTCCTACGAGCAGTACTTC.

V and J are TRBV18 and TRBJ1-6; D is ambiguous. The ends were cut back, 6 bases at V and 7 bases at J, with 7 bases in the middle. The germline gives CDR1 KGHSH, CDR2 LQKENI. There are 12 residues in the CDR3. CDR3 loop: CASSPGNSPLHF. CDR3 coding DNA: TGTGCCAGCTCTCCGGGGAATTCACCCCTCCACTTT.